Described below is a single T cell receptor (beta chain) sequence and its context. This clone's antigen is unknown. There are no base qualities to consult, and no much larger clone falls within one base. In Seattle, one collaborating source enrolled patients while the infection was active and tracked those patients longitudinally over the course of disease. Each collaborating institution followed its own protocols to collect whole blood in K2EDTA tubes. Collaborator samples were shipped for TCRbeta analysis as frozen whole blood, isolated PBMCs, or DNA extracted from either sample type. The entry originates in a study of blood T cell repertoires in COVID-19 (dated by TCRdb to 2018 to 2020). Broadly, across the study: Collaborator samples came from the United States, Italy and Spain and covered acute and convalescent phases of COVID-19. The material from the prospective study consisted of cDNA or gDNA derived from T cells, B-cell-depleted T cells, or PBMCs. Subjects who had been exposed to COVID-19, were actively infected with it, or had recovered from it provided the deeply sampled blood TCRbeta repertoires that made up the dataset. A freely available public database, intended as a resource for researchers studying the immune response to SARS-CoV-2, is where the repertoires were released. The samples were drawn from the first 160 participants of the ongoing ImmuneRACE study and from some 1,300 subjects provided by 6 global collaborators. A de-identified subject ID, COVID-19 status, age in years and sex were almost always included in the sample metadata. Where available, HLA class I and class II types were obtained from metadata supplied by the sample provider rather than from assay-based typing.

The germline V and J ends show losses of 3 bases and 4 bases respectively, and no gene match explains 6 bases of the junction. CDR1 and CDR2 were assigned from the germline V gene (reference sequence) as SEHNR and FQNEAQ. Spanning cysteine to phenylalanine, the CDR3 consists of 15 amino acids. The sequence is cut down to CDR3 DNA, 45 bases in frame from base 1. Overall study results and their limits: The amount of clinical and demographic metadata varied by source and participant and was provided uncurated.

TCRbeta CDR3 regions were amplified from genomic DNA by means of the immunoSEQ Assay, a bias-controlled multiplex PCR. Regarding the original processing steps: Within the assay, amplification of reference gene primers was used to estimate how many nucleated cells each sample contained. To quantify the absolute abundance of each unique TCRbeta CDR3 rearrangement, sequence reads were collapsed and filtered. For each sample, productive Simpson clonality was calculated as the square root of Simpson's diversity index over productive rearrangements. The table was pulled from immuneACCESS by TCRdb, which kept in-frame rearrangements only. Such tables lose some clones; where checked, under half of the loss comes from unresolved V genes, and the rest has no known cause. From that table come the V and J calls and clone size; the DNA was used to work out D and trimming. This sample gives about 68,000 clones in total; approximately 90% of them show up just once. The leading ten clones occupy more than 3% of the sample.

The sequencing sample was made of peripheral blood. This receptor was taken from a woman aged 50 to 60 with COVID-19, enrolled during active disease. The receptor chain draws on TRBV7-9 and TRBJ2-7; TRBD2 agrees with 10 junctional bases. The CDR3 reads as follows: CASSFELAGVYEQYF. The base sequence is TGTGCCAGCAGCTTTGAGCTAGCGGGAGTTTACGAGCAGTACTTC.